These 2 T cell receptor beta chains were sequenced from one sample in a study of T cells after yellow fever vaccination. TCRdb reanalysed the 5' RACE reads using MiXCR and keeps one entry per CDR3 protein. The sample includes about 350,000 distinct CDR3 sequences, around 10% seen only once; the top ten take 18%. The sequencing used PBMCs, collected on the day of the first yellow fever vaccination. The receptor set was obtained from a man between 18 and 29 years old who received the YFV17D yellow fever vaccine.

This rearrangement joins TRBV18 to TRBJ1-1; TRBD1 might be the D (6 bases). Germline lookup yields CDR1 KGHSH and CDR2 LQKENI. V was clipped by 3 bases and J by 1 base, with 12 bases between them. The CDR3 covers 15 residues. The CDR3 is CASSPLQGGNTEAFF. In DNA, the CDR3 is TGTGCCAGCTCACCCCTACAGGGAGGGAACACTGAAGCTTTCTTT.

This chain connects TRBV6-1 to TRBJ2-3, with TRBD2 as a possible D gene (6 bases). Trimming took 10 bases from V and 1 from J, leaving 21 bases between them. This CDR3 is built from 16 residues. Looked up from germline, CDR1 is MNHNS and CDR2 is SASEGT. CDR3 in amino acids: CATRELGASGTDTQYF. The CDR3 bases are TGTGCCACCCGGGAGCTAGGGGCTAGCGGCACAGATACGCAGTATTTT.